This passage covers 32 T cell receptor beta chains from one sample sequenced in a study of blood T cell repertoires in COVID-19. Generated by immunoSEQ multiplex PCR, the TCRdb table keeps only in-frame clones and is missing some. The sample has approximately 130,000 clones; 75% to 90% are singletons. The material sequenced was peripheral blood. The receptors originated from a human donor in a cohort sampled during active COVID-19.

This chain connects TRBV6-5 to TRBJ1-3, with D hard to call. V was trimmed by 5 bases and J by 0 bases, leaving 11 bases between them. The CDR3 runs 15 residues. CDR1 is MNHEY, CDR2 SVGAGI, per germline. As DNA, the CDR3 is TGTGCCAGCAGTCCAGGCCGTAGCTCTGGAAACACCATATATTTT. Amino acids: CASSPGRSSGNTIYF.

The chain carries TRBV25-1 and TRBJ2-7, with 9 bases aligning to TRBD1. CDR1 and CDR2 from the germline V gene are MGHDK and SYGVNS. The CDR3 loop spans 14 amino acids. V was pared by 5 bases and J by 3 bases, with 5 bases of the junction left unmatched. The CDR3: CASSRTGGVYEQYF. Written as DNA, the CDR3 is TGTGCCAGCAGTCGTACAGGGGGCGTCTACGAGCAGTACTTC.

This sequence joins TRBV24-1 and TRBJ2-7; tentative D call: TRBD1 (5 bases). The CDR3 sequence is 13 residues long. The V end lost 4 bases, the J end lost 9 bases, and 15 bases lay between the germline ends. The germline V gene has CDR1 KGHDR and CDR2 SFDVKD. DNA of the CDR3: TGTGCCACCAGTGAGGGTGCGAAGGGGCGGCAGTACTTC. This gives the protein CATSEGAKGRQYF.

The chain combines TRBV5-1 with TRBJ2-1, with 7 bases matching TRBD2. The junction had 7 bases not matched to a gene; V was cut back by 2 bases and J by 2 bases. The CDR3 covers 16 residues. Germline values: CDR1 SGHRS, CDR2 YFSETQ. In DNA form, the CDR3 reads TGCGCCAGCAGCTTTGGGGCCAGCGGGGCCTACAATGAGCAGTTCTTC. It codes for CASSFGASGAYNEQFF.

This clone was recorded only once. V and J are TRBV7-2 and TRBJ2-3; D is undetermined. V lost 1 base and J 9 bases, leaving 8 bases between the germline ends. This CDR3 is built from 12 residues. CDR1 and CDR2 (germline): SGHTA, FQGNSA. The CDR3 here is CASSLEVGTQYF. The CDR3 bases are TGTGCCAGCAGCTTAGAGGTCGGGACGCAGTATTTT.

The CDR3 coding sequence is TGTGCCAGCAGTTTTGGACAGGGGGTGGAAAACACCATATATTTT. The encoded protein is CASSFGQGVENTIYF. The J gene is TRBJ1-3, the V gene TRBV28; 10 positions match TRBD1. The germline V gene encodes CDR1 MDHEN and CDR2 SYDVKM. Trimming took 3 bases from V and 6 from J; bases not matched to a gene: 5. The CDR3 runs to 15 residues.

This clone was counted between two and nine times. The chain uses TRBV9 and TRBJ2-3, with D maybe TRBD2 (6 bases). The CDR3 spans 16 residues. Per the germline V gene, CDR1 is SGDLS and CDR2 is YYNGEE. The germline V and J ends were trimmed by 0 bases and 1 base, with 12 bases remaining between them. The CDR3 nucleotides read TGTGCCAGCAGCGTAGAGGGCGGGGATCGCACAGATACGCAGTATTTT. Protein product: CASSVEGGDRTDTQYF.

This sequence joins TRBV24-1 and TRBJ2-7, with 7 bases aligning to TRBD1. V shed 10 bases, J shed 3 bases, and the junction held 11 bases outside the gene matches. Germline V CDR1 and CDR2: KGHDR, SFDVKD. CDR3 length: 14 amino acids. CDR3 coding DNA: TGTGCCACTCGCGAGACAGGGTTAGGCTACGAGCAGTACTTC. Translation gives CATRETGLGYEQYF.

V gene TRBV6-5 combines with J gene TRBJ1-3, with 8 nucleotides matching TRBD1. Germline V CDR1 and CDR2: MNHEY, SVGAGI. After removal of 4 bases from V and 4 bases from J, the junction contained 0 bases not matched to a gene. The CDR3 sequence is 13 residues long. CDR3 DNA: TGTGCCAGCAGTTGGGACAGGGGAAACACCATATATTTT. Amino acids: CASSWDRGNTIYF.

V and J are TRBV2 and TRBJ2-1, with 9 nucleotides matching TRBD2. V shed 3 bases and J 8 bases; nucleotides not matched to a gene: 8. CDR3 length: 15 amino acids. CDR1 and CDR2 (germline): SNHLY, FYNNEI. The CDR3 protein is CASSEFSGRGDEQFF. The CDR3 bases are TGTGCCAGCAGTGAGTTTAGCGGGAGAGGCGATGAGCAGTTCTTC.

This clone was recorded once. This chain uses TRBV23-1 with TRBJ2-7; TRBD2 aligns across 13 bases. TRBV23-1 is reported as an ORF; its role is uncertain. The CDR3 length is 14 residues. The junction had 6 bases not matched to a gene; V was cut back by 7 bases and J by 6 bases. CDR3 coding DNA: TGCGCCAGCACTGGGACTAGCGGGACCCGCGAGCAGTACGTC. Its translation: CASTGTSGTREQYV.

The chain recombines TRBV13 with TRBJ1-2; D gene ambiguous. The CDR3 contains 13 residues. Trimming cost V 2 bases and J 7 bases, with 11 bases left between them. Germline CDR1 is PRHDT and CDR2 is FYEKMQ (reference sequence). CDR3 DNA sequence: TGTGCCAGCAGCTTACAGGCCACCCCTGGCTACACCTTC. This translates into CASSLQATPGYTF.

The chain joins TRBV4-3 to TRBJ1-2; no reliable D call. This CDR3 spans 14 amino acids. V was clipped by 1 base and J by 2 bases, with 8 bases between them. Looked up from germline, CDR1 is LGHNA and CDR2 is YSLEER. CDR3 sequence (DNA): TGCGCCAGCAGCCAAGGAGGTGTGAACTATGGCTACACCTTC. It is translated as CASSQGGVNYGYTF.

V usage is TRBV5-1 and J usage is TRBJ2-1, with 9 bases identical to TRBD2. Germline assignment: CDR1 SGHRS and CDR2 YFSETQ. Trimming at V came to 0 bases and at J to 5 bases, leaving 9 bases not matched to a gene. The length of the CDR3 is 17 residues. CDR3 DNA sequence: TGCGCCAGCAGCTTGGGATCAATAGCGGGAGCTCACAATGAGCAGTTCTTC. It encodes CASSLGSIAGAHNEQFF.

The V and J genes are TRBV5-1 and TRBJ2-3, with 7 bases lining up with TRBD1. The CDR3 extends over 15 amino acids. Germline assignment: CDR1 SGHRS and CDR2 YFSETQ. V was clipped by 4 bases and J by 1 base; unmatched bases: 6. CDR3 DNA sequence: TGCGCCAGCAGCGTGACAGGGCTGGGCACAGATACGCAGTATTTT. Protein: CASSVTGLGTDTQYF.

The CDR3 coding sequence is TGTGCCAGCAGTGGCCCCCGGGACTTCCTAAGCTCCTACGAGCAGTACGTC. Amino acids: CASSGPRDFLSSYEQYV. The rearrangement uses TRBV6-4 and TRBJ2-7; D may be TRBD2 (6 bases). V was cut by 4 bases and J by 0 bases, with 19 bases left in between. CDR1 is MRHNA, CDR2 SNTAGT, per germline. The CDR3 contains 17 residues.

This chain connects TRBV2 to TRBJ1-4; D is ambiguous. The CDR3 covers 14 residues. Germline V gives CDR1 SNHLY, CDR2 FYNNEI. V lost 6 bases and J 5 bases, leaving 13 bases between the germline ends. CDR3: CASRENSPNEKLFF. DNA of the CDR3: TGTGCCAGCAGAGAAAACAGCCCCAATGAAAAACTGTTTTTT.

The CDR3 is CASSYNDRFAGAASYEQYV. The CDR3 DNA is TGTGCCAGCAGTTATAACGATAGGTTCGCGGGAGCCGCTTCCTACGAGCAGTACGTC. V usage is TRBV6-2 or TRBV6-3 and J usage is TRBJ2-7; TRBD2 aligns across 7 bases. Trimming took 3 bases from V and 1 from J; bases not matched to a gene: 18. Germline V lookup: CDR1 MNHEY, CDR2 SVGEGT. This CDR3 has 19 amino acids.

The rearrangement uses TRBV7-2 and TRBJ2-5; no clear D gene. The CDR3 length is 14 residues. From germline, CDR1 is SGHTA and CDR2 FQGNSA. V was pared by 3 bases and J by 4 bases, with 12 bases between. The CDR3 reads CASSFSGDGETQYF. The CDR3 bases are TGTGCCAGCAGCTTCTCGGGTGACGGAGAGACCCAGTACTTC.

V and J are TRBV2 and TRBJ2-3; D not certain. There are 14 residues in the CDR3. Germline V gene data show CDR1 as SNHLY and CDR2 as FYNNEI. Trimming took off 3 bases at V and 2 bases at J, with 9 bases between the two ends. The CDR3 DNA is TGTGCCAGCAGTGATATTGCTAACACAGATACGCAGTATTTT. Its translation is CASSDIANTDTQYF. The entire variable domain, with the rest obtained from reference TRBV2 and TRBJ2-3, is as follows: EPEVTQTPSHQVTQMGQEVILRCVPISNHLYFYWYRQILGQKVEFLVSFYNNEISEKSEIFDDQFSVERPDGSNFTLKIRSTKLEDSAMYFCASSDIANTDTQYFGPGTRLTVL.

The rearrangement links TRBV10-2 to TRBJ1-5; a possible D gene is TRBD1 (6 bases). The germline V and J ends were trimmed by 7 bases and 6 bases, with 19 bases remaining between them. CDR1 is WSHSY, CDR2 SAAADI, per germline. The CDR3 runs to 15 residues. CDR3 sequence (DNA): TGCGCCAGCACCGGGACACCCGAGCCGGGTCAGCCCCAGCATTTT. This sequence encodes CASTGTPEPGQPQHF.

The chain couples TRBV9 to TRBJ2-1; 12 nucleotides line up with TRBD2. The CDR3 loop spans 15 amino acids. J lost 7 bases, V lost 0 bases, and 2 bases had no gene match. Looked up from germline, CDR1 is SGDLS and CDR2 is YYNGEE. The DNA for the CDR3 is TGTGCCAGCAGCGTAGCAACTAGCGGGAGGAATGAGCAGTTCTTC. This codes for CASSVATSGRNEQFF.

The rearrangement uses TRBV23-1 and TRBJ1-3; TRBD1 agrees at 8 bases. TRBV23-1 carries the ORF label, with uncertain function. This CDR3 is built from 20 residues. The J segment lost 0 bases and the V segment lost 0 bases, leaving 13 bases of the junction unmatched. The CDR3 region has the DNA TGCGCCAGCAGTCAATCCGCGGGCAACAGGGGGGGCATCTCTGGAAACACCATATATTTT. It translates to CASSQSAGNRGGISGNTIYF.

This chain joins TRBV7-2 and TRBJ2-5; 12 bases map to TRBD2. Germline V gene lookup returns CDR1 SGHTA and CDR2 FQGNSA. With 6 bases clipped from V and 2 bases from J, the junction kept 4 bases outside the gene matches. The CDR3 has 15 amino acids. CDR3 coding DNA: TGTGCCAGCAGGCCTAGCGGGGGGGTACAAGAGACCCAGTACTTC. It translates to CASRPSGGVQETQYF.

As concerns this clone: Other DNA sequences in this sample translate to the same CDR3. This CDR3 is CASSVGQSNQPQHF. The CDR3 DNA reads TGTGCCAGCAGCGTGGGACAGAGCAATCAGCCCCAGCATTTT. The chain links TRBV9 to TRBJ1-5, with TRBD1 matching 7 bases. The germline gives CDR1 SGDLS, CDR2 YYNGEE. V lost 2 bases, J lost 1 base, and 0 bases stayed unmatched. The CDR3 is 14 amino acids.

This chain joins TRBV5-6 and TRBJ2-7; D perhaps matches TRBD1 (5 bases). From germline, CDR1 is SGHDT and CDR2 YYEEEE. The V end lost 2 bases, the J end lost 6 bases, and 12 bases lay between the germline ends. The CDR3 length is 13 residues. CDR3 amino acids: CASSLDRFGEQYF. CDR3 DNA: TGTGCCAGCAGCTTAGACAGATTTGGCGAGCAGTACTTC.

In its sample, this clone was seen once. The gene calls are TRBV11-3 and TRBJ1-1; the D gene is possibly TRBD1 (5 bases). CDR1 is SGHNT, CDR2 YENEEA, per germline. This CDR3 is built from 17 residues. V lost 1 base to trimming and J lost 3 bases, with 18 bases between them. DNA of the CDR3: TGTGCCAGCAGCTTAGGGGAGGGGCGGATGGAGGACACTGAAGCTTTCTTT. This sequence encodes CASSLGEGRMEDTEAFF.

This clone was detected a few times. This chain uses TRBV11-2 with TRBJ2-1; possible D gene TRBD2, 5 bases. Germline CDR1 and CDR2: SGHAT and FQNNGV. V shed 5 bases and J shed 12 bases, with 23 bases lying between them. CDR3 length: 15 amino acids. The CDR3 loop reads CASSLAQRTLWGQFF. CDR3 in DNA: TGTGCCAGCAGCCTCGCCCAGCGGACCCTATGGGGGCAGTTCTTC.

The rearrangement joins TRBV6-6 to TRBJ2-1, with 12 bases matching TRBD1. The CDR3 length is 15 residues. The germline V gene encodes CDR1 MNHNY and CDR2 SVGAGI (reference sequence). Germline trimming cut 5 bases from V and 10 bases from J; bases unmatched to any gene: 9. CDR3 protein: CASSRPGQGAGEQFF. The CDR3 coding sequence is TGTGCCAGCAGTAGACCGGGACAGGGGGCAGGAGAGCAGTTCTTC.

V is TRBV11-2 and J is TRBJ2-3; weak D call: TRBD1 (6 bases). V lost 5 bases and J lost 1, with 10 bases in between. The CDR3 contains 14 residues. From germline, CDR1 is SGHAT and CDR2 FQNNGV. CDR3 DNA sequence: TGTGCCAGCAGCGTACAGGGAGGCACAGATACGCAGTATTTT. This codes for CASSVQGGTDTQYF. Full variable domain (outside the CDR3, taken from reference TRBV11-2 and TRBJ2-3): EAGVAQSPRYKIIEKRQSVAFWCNPISGHATLYWYQQILGQGPKLLIQFQNNGVVDDSQLPKDRFSAERLKGVDSTLKIQPAKLEDSAVYLCASSVQGGTDTQYFGPGTRLTVL.

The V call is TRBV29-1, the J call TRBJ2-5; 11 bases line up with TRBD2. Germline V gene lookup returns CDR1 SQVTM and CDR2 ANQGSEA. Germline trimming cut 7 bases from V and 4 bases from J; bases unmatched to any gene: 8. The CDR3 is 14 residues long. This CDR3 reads CSASSGRTGETQYF. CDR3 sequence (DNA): TGCAGCGCCTCTAGCGGGAGGACGGGAGAGACCCAGTACTTC.

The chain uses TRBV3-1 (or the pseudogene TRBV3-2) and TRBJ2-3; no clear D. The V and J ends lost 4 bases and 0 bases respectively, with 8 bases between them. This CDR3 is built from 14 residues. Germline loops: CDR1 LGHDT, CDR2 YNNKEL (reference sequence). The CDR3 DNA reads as TGTGCCAGCAGCCTCTCGACTAGCACAGATACGCAGTATTTT. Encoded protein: CASSLSTSTDTQYF.